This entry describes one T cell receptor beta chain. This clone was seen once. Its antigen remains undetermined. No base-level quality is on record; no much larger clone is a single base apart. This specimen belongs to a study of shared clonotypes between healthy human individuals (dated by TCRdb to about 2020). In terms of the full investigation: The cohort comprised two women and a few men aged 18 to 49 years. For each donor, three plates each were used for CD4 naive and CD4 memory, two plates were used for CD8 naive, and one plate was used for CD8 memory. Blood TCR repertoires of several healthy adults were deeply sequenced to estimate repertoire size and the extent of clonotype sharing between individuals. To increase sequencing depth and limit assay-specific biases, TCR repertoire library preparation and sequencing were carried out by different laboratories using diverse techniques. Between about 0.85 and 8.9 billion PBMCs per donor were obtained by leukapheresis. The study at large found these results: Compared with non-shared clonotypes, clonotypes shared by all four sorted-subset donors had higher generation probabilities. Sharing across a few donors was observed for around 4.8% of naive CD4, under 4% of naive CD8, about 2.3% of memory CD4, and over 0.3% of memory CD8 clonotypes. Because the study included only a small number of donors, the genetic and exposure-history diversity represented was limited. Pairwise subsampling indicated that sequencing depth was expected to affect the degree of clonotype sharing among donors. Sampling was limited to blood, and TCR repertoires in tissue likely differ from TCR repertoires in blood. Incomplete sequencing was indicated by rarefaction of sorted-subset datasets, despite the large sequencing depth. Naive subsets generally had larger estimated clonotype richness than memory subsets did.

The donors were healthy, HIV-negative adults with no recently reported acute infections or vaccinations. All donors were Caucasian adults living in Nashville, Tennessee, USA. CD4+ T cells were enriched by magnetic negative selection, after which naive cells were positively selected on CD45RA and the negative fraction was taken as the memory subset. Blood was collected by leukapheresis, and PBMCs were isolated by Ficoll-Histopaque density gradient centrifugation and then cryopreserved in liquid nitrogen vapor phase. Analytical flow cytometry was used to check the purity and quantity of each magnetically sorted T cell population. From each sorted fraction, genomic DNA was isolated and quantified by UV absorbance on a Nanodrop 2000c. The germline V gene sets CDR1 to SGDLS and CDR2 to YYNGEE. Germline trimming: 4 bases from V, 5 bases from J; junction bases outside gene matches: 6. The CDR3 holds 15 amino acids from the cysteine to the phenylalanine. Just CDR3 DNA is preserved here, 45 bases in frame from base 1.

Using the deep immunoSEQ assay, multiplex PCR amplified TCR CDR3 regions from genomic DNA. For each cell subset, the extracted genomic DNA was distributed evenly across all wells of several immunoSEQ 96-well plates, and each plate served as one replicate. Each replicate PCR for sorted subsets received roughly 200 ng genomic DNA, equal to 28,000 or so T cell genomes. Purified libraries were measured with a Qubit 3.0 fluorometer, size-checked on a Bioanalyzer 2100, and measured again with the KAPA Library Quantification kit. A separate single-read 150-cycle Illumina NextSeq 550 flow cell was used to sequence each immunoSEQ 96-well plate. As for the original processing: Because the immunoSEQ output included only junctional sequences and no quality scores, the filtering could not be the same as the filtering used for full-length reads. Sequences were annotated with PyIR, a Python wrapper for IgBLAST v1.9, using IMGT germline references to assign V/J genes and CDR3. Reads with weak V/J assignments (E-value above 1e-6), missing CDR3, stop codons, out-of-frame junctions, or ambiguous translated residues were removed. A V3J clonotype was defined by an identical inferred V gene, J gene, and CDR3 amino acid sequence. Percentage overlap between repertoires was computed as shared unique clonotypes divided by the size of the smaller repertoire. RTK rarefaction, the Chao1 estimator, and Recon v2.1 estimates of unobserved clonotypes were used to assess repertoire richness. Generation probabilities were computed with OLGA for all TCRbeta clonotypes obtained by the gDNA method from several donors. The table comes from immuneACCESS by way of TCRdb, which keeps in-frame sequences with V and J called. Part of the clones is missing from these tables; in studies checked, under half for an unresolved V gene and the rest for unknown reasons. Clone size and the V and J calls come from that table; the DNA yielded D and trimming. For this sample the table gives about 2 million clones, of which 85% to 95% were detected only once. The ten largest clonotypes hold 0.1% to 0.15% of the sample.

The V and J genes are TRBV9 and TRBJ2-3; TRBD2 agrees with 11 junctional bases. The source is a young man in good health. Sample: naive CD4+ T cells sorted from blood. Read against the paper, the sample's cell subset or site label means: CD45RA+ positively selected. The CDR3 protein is CASSSQTSGVDTQYF. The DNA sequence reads TGTGCCAGCAGCTCCCAGACTAGCGGGGTAGATACGCAGTATTTT.